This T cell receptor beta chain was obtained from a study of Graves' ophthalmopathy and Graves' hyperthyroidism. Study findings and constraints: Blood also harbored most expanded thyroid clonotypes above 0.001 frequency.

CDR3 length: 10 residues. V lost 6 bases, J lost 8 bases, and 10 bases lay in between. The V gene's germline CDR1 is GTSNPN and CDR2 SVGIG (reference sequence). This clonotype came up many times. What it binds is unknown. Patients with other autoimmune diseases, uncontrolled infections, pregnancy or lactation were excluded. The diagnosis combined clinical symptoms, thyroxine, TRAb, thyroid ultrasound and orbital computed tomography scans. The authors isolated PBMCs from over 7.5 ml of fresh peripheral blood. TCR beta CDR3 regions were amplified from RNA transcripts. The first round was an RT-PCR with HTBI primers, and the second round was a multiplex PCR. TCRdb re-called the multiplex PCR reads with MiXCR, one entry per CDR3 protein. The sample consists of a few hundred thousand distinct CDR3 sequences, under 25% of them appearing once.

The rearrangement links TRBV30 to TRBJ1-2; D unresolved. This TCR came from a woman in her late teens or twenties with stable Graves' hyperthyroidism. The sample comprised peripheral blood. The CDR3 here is CACKNDGYTF. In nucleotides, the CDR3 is TGTGCCTGTAAGAACGACGGCTACACCTTC.